This passage covers 18 T cell receptor beta chains from one sample sequenced in a study of blood T cell repertoires in COVID-19. Method: immunoSEQ multiplex PCR; TCRdb's copy keeps in-frame clones and lacks some. The data contain some 150,000 clones, 75% to 90% of them singletons. Sequencing was carried out using peripheral blood. The receptors shown here come from a human donor in a cohort sampled during active COVID-19.

This chain uses TRBV5-1 with TRBJ1-4; no clear D. CDR3 length equals 11 residues. Trimming pared 5 bases from V and 5 bases from J, leaving 4 bases between. In germline, CDR1 is SGHRS, CDR2 YFSETQ. CDR3 in DNA: TGCGCCAGCAGGGAGAATGAAAAACTGTTTTTT. Amino acids: CASRENEKLFF.

The V gene is TRBV7-3, the J gene TRBJ2-5; 11 positions match TRBD1. Germline-derived CDR1 and CDR2 are SGHTA and FQGTGA. Trimming took 5 bases from V and 4 from J; bases not matched to a gene: 9. CDR3 size: 16 residues. CDR3 sequence (DNA): TGTGCCAGCAGCCTAGTCGGGACAGGGGGTGTAGAGACCCAGTACTTC. Protein sequence: CASSLVGTGGVETQYF. Using reference TRBV7-3 and TRBJ2-5 for the parts outside the CDR3, the full variable domain is GAGVSQTPSNKVTEKGKYVELRCDPISGHTALYWYRQSLGQGPEFLIYFQGTGAADDSGLPNDRFFAVRPEGSVSTLKIQRTERGDSAVYLCASSLVGTGGVETQYFGPGTRLLVL.

J is TRBJ1-4 and V is TRBV7-6; TRBD1 matches at 8 bases. The germline V gene has CDR1 SGHVS and CDR2 FNYEAQ. After removal of 6 bases from V and 7 bases from J, the junction contained 7 bases not matched to a gene. CDR3 length equals 14 residues. CDR3 DNA sequence: TGTGCCAGCAGTTACAGGGGGAGAGGTGAAAAACTGTTTTTT. It encodes CASSYRGRGEKLFF.

V is TRBV5-5 and J is TRBJ2-5; 9 bases match TRBD1. Trimming at V came to 4 bases and at J to 5 bases, leaving 6 bases not matched to a gene. This CDR3 contains 14 residues. Germline CDR1 is SGHKS and CDR2 is YYEKEE (reference sequence). DNA for the CDR3: TGTGCCAGCAGCCGCCGGACAGGGGATGAGACCCAGTACTTC. It specifies CASSRRTGDETQYF.

The rearrangement uses TRBV7-3 and TRBJ2-3, with 12 bases fitting TRBD2. The length of the CDR3 is 18 residues. The germline CDR1 and CDR2 sequences are SGHTA and FQGTGA. V was pared by 5 bases and J by 0 bases, with 9 bases of the junction left unmatched. This CDR3 is CASSTEAGTSGSTDTQYF. CDR3 bases: TGTGCCAGCAGCACAGAAGCCGGGACTAGCGGGAGCACAGATACGCAGTATTTT. Looking up the rest from reference TRBV7-3 and TRBJ2-3 gives the full variable domain: GAGVSQTPSNKVTEKGKYVELRCDPISGHTALYWYRQSLGQGPEFLIYFQGTGAADDSGLPNDRFFAVRPEGSVSTLKIQRTERGDSAVYLCASSTEAGTSGSTDTQYFGPGTRLTVL.

This chain connects TRBV15 to TRBJ1-4, with 9 bases fitting TRBD1. In germline, CDR1 is LNHNV, CDR2 YYDKDF (reference sequence). The length of the CDR3 is 16 residues. Germline trimming cut 0 bases from V and 8 bases from J; bases unmatched to any gene: 7. CDR3 amino acids: CATSRDPGTGSEKLFF. The CDR3 nucleotides are TGTGCCACCAGCAGAGATCCTGGGACAGGGAGCGAAAAACTGTTTTTT. Variable domain in full (rest from reference TRBV15 and TRBJ1-4): DAMVIQNPRYQVTQFGKPVTLSCSQTLNHNVMYWYQQKSSQAPKLLFHYYDKDFNNEADTPDNFQSRRPNTSFCFLDIRSPGLGDTAMYLCATSRDPGTGSEKLFFGSGTQLSVL.

The chain combines TRBV3-1 (or the pseudogene TRBV3-2) with TRBJ2-1; 10 positions match TRBD2. The CDR3 runs to 15 residues. V trimming: 4 bases; J trimming: 6 bases; junction bases outside the gene matches: 6. Germline CDR1 LGHDT, CDR2 YNNKEL (reference sequence). This CDR3 is CASSLISGRANEQFF. DNA for the CDR3: TGTGCCAGCAGCCTTATCAGCGGGAGGGCCAATGAGCAGTTCTTC.

This chain uses TRBV6-5 with TRBJ2-7; D unclear. Trimming took 7 bases from V and 2 from J, leaving 9 bases between them. The CDR3 runs to 12 residues. Germline V gene sequence: CDR1 MNHEY, CDR2 SVGAGI. For the CDR3, the DNA is TGTGCCAGCACTACAGCCCCCTACGAGCAGTACTTC. Translating it yields CASTTAPYEQYF.

The chain uses TRBV7-2 and TRBJ2-5; TRBD2 agrees at 9 bases. The trim removed 3 bases at V and 4 bases at J, leaving 9 bases unmatched. The CDR3 consists of 16 residues. Looked up from germline, CDR1 is SGHTA and CDR2 is FQGNSA. The CDR3 spells CASSFSLAGPGETQYF. The DNA for the CDR3 is TGTGCCAGCAGCTTTTCGCTAGCGGGGCCAGGAGAGACCCAGTACTTC.

This clone was recorded at least ten times. Germline and junction disagree at one end, which may indicate a read error. This chain links TRBV12-3 or TRBV12-4 with TRBJ1-3; 11 positions match TRBD1. This CDR3 comprises 13 residues. CDR3 DNA: TGTGCCAGCAGTTTAGGGGCTCGGACAGGGGGCATATTT. Translation gives CASSLGARTGGIF.

V usage is TRBV19 and J usage is TRBJ1-2; D uncertain. CDR1 and CDR2 (germline): LNHDA, SQIVND (reference sequence). The CDR3 spans 11 residues. Trimming shortened V by 9 bases and J by 4 bases, and 9 bases separated the two germline ends. CDR3 DNA sequence: TGTGCCAGGCGGGAGGTCTATGGCTACACCTTC. Protein: CARREVYGYTF.

The CDR3 coding sequence is TGTGCCAGCAGCTGGGAGGACAGGGCCTATGGCTACACCTTC. Translating gives CASSWEDRAYGYTF. The rearrangement links TRBV5-6 to TRBJ1-2; 8 bases agree with TRBD1. Germline V gives CDR1 SGHDT, CDR2 YYEEEE. The CDR3 consists of 14 residues. J gave up 4 bases and V 3 bases, and 5 bases lay outside the gene matches.

The chain is built from TRBV28 and TRBJ2-3, with 8 bases aligning to TRBD1. Germline V lookup: CDR1 MDHEN, CDR2 SYDVKM. This CDR3 is built from 15 residues. J gave up 1 base and V 5 bases, and 5 bases lay outside the gene matches. Here the CDR3 reads CASSPQGARTDTQYF. The DNA for the CDR3 is TGTGCCAGCAGTCCCCAGGGGGCTCGCACAGATACGCAGTATTTT.

V usage is TRBV7-9 and J usage is TRBJ2-3, with D possibly being TRBD2 (5 bases). The V and J ends lost 1 base and 0 bases respectively, with 20 bases between them. The CDR3 is 19 residues long. Germline V CDR1 and CDR2: SEHNR, FQNEAQ (reference sequence). DNA of the CDR3: TGTGCCAGCAGCTTAGACCCCGGCGAGGGTAGCTCGAGCACAGATACGCAGTATTTT. Its translation: CASSLDPGEGSSSTDTQYF.

This chain links TRBV21-1 with TRBJ1-5. TRBV21-1 is a documented pseudogene. CDR3 length equals 15 residues. CDR3 amino acids: CASSKGGEGYQPQHF. The CDR3 nucleotides are TGTGCCAGCAGCAAAGGTGGGGAGGGGTATCAGCCCCAGCATTTT.

This clone was recorded only once. The chain has TRBV27 and TRBJ2-7; the D gene is possibly TRBD1 (5 bases). This CDR3 contains 14 residues. V was trimmed by 6 bases and J by 3 bases, leaving 15 bases between them. CDR1 is MNHEY, CDR2 SMNVEV, per germline (reference sequence). The CDR3 coding sequence is TGTGCCAGCAGCTCTCTAGGAAGGGGCTACGAGCAGTACGTC. Translation gives CASSSLGRGYEQYV.

The J gene is TRBJ1-3, the V gene TRBV7-6; TRBD1 matches at 11 bases. Germline V lookup: CDR1 SGHVS, CDR2 FNYEAQ. The CDR3 totals 17 residues. Unmatched junction bases numbered 6, after V lost 5 bases and J lost 0 bases. Here the CDR3 reads CASSPDRGQLSGNTIYF. CDR3 coding DNA: TGTGCCAGCAGCCCGGACAGGGGGCAACTCTCTGGAAACACCATATATTTT.

The rearrangement uses TRBV28 and TRBJ2-4; TRBD1 agrees at 10 bases. Germline V gene data show CDR1 as MDHEN and CDR2 as SYDVKM. Germline trimming cut 5 bases from V and 8 bases from J; bases unmatched to any gene: 6. The CDR3 loop spans 14 amino acids. The CDR3 protein is CASSPGDRGHIQYF. The CDR3 DNA reads as TGTGCCAGCAGTCCAGGGGACAGGGGACACATTCAGTACTTC.